The 3 T cell receptor beta chains presented below share a single source sample, sequenced in a study of cytomegalovirus exposure and HLA in healthy donors. Primers for the PCR totalled 60 Vbeta and 13 Jbeta. Repertoires were generated with immunoSEQ multiplex PCR, while TCRdb's copy carries only in-frame clones and drops some. The data hold approximately 69,000 clones, with 60% to 75% observed a single time. The sample taken for sequencing was PBMCs. These receptors were collected from a man in his forties in good health and CMV-seropositive.

The genes are TRBV28 and TRBJ1-1, with D perhaps TRBD1 (6 bases). The CDR3 sequence is 13 residues long. V shed 3 bases and J shed 8 bases, with 13 bases lying between them. The germline CDR1 and CDR2 sequences are MDHEN and SYDVKM. This chain's CDR3 is CASSLGGAGEAFF. DNA of the CDR3: TGTGCCAGCAGTTTGGGGGGGGCGGGGGAAGCTTTCTTT.

The chain links TRBV9 to TRBJ1-4; 7 nucleotides agree with TRBD1. There are 14 residues in the CDR3. Losses at the gene ends were 4 bases for V and 8 bases for J; bases not matched to a gene: 8. CDR1 is SGDLS, CDR2 YYNGEE, per germline. The CDR3 DNA reads TGTGCCAGCAGCCCAAGACAGGGAGAGGAAAAACTGTTTTTT. Its protein is CASSPRQGEEKLFF.

There are a few counts of this clone. The chain uses TRBV30 and TRBJ2-5; TRBD1 matches at 9 bases. Germline V gene lookup returns CDR1 GTSNPN and CDR2 SVGIG (reference sequence). The length of the CDR3 is 13 residues. V trimming: 4 bases; J trimming: 2 bases; junction bases outside the gene matches: 2. The chain's CDR3 is CAWNGQGQETQYF. The CDR3 DNA is TGTGCCTGGAATGGACAGGGGCAAGAGACCCAGTACTTC.